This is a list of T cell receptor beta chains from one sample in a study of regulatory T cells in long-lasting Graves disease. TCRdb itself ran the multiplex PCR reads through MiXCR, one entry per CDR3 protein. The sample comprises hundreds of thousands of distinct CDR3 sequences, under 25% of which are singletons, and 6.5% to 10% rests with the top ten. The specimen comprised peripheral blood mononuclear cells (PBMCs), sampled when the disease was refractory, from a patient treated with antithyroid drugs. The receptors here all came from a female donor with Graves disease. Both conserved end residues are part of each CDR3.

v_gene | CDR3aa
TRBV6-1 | CASSEWPANTEAFF
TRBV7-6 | CASSLHLQGTMTVEQYF
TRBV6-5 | CASSYSRGRGSYNEQFF
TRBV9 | CASSAGAGDSYEQYF
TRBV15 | CATSRVSGSSDTQYF
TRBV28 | CASSQGQESSYEQYF
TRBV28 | CASSPRWDRGRREQYF
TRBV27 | CASLRDSSYNEQFF
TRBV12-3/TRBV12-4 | CASSVSGTTDTQYF
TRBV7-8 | CASNLGQGFGGYTF
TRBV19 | CASSPIGRRTEAFF
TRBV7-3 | CASSLTAGQMNTEAFF
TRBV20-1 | CSALTGVGSPLHF
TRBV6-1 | CASSREFGYEQYF
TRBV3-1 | CASSQVGNSGLNTGELFF
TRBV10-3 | CAISVNAGASYEQYF
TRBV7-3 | CASSQQGETQYF
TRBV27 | CASTLGNEQFF
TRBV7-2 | CASSVTSAGPYEQYF
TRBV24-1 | CATSDSSGSNTGELFF
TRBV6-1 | CASSGGLSSNQPQHF
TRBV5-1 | CASSTSGSSAGELFF